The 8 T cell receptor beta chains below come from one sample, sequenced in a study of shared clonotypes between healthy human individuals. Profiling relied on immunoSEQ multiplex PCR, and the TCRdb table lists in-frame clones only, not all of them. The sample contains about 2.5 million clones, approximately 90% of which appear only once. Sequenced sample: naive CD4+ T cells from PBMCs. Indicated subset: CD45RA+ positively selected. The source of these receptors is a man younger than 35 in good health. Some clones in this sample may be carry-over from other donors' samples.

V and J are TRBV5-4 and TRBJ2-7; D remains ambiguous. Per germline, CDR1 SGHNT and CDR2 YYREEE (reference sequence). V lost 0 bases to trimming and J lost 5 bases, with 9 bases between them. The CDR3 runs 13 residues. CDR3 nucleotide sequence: TGTGCCAGCAGCTTGGCCCCCGAGGACGAGCAGTACTTC. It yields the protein CASSLAPEDEQYF.

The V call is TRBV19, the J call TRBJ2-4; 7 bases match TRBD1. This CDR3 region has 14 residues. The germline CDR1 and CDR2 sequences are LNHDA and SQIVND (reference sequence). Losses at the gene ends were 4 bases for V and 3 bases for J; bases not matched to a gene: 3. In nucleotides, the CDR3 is TGTGCCAGTAGTAATCCAGGGGGCAAAAACATTCAGTACTTC. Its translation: CASSNPGGKNIQYF.

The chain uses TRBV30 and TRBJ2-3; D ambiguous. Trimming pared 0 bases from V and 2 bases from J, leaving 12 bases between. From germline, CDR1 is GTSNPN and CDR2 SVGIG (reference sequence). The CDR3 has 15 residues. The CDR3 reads CAWSVSSLVTDTQYF. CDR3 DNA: TGTGCCTGGAGTGTATCGTCTCTTGTCACAGATACGCAGTATTTT.

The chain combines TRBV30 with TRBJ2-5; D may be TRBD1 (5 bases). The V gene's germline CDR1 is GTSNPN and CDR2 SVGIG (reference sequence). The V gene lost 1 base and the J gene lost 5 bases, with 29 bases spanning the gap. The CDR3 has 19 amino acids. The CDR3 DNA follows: TGTGCCTGGAGTGCCACTGATCTGGCGGCAGGGTGGGTTCGGGAGACCCAGTACTTC. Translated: CAWSATDLAAGWVRETQYF.

The CDR3 DNA reads TGTGCCAGCACCGCAAGCCGGAGCTCCTACGAGCAGTACTTC. This codes for CASTASRSSYEQYF. The chain combines TRBV21-1 with TRBJ2-7; the D call TRBD2 from the table was never checked on the DNA. TRBV21-1 is assigned pseudogene status. The CDR3 runs to 14 residues.

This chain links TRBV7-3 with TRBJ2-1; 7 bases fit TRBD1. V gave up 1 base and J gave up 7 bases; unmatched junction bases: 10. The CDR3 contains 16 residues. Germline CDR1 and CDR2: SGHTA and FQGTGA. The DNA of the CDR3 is TGTGCCAGCAGCTTAAGTTCAACCCCCAGGGGGAATGAGCAGTTCTTC. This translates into CASSLSSTPRGNEQFF. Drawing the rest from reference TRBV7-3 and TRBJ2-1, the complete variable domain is GAGVSQTPSNKVTEKGKYVELRCDPISGHTALYWYRQSLGQGPEFLIYFQGTGAADDSGLPNDRFFAVRPEGSVSTLKIQRTERGDSAVYLCASSLSSTPRGNEQFFGPGTRLTVL.

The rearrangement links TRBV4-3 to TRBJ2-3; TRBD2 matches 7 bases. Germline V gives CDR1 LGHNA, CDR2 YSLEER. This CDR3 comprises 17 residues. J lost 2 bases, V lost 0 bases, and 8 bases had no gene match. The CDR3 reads CASSQDRGGRTTDTQYF. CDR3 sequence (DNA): TGCGCCAGCAGCCAAGATCGGGGCGGGAGAACCACAGATACGCAGTATTTT.

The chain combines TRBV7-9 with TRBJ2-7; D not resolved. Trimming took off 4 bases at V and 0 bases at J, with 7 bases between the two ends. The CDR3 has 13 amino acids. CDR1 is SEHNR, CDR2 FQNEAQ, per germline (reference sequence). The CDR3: CASSWIGSYEQYF. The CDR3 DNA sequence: TGTGCCAGCAGCTGGATAGGCTCCTACGAGCAGTACTTC.